The 29 T cell receptor beta chains below all came from one sample that was sequenced in a study of blood T cells in healthy people across ages. Together with a sample-barcoded 5' primer, a J-beta primer mix was included in a second PCR lasting about 7 to 11 cycles. In TCRdb, the 5' RACE reads were re-called with MiXCR into one record per CDR3 protein. Of more than 700,000 distinct CDR3 sequences listed, around half are singletons. The sample comprised blood. The origin of the receptors is an elderly man in good health.

As regards this clonotype: The junction and the germline gene differ at one end; a read error may be behind it. The V and J genes are TRBV11-1 and TRBJ2-7, with 7 bases that match TRBD2. Germline CDR1 SGHAT, CDR2 FQDESV (reference sequence). The CDR3 is 16 amino acids. Written as DNA, the CDR3 is TGTGCCAGCAGCCCTGGGACTACTCATAGCTCCTACGAGCGGTACTTC. Translated: CASSPGTTHSSYERYF.

The chain is built from TRBV29-1 and TRBJ1-5; 7 bases map to TRBD1. Germline values: CDR1 SQVTM, CDR2 ANQGSEA. The CDR3 sequence is 13 residues long. With V trimmed by 4 bases and J by 5 bases, 5 bases remained unmatched. This chain's CDR3 is CSVGTGVDQPQHF. The DNA for the CDR3 is TGCAGCGTTGGCACAGGGGTGGATCAGCCCCAGCATTTT.

This clonotype was seen a single time. The rearrangement links TRBV14 to TRBJ2-1, with TRBD2 identical over 8 bases. The length of the CDR3 is 16 residues. Per germline, CDR1 SGHDN and CDR2 FVKESK. With V trimmed by 1 base and J by 4 bases, 6 bases remained unmatched. CDR3 region: CASSQGSSGVYNEQFF. The CDR3, as DNA: TGTGCCAGCAGCCAAGGGAGTAGCGGGGTATACAATGAGCAGTTCTTC. Full variable domain (remainder filled in from reference TRBV14 and TRBJ2-1): EAGVTQFPSHSVIEKGQTVTLRCDPISGHDNLYWYRRVMGKEIKFLLHFVKESKQDESGMPNNRFLAERTGGTYSTLKVQPAELEDSGVYFCASSQGSSGVYNEQFFGPGTRLTVL.

Remarks on this clonotype: The junction departs from germline at one end; a sequencing error may be responsible. V is TRBV5-1 and J is TRBJ1-5, with D possibly being TRBD1 (6 bases). The CDR3 sequence is 15 residues long. The germline CDR1 and CDR2 sequences are SGHRS and YFSETQ. The CDR3 nucleotides are TGCGCCAACAGCTTGCGGGGGGGGGCCGATCGGCCCCAGCATTTT. It yields the protein CANSLRGGADRPQHF.

This clonotype was seen ten or more times. The chain has TRBV7-2 and TRBJ2-4; D is unclear. V was shortened by 5 bases and J by 1 base, with 6 bases between the two germline ends. In germline, CDR1 is SGHTA, CDR2 FQGNSA. The CDR3 is made up of 13 amino acids. The CDR3 nucleotides read TGTGCCAGCAGCCCGCCCGCCAAAAACATTCAGTACTTC. As protein: CASSPPAKNIQYF.

V and J are TRBV9 and TRBJ2-5; TRBD2 is a possible D gene (6 bases). The J call is uncertain, as TRBJ2-7 better fits the DNA end. This CDR3 comprises 15 residues. CDR1 and CDR2 from the germline V gene are SGDLS and YYNGEE. The CDR3 sequence: CASSGTTGVGHEQYF. In DNA, the CDR3 is TGTGCCAGCAGCGGCACAACGGGAGTAGGCCACGAGCAGTACTTC.

This clonotype was counted a few times. The chain links TRBV5-1 to TRBJ2-4, with a possible D match to TRBD1 (6 bases). Germline V gene lookup returns CDR1 SGHRS and CDR2 YFSETQ. V lost 4 bases and J lost 0, with 11 bases in between. This CDR3 contains 15 residues. This CDR3 reads CASSPWDTAKNIQYF. CDR3 nucleotide sequence: TGCGCCAGCAGCCCCTGGGACACAGCCAAAAACATTCAGTACTTC. The full variable domain, rest sourced from reference TRBV5-1 and TRBJ2-4, is KAGVTQTPRYLIKTRGQQVTLSCSPISGHRSVSWYQQTPGQGLQFLFEYFSETQRNKGNFPGRFSGRQFSNSRSEMNVSTLELGDSALYLCASSPWDTAKNIQYFGAGTRLSVL.

The chain is built from TRBV10-3 and TRBJ2-1, with TRBD1 as a possible D gene (5 bases). The germline CDR1 and CDR2 sequences are ENHRY and SYGVKD. The CDR3 runs 15 residues. Trimming stripped 4 bases from V and 13 bases from J, with 23 bases between. DNA of the CDR3: TGTGCCATCAGTGTTGGGGCAGGGTCACAAGAGACCCAGTTCTTC. This translates into CAISVGAGSQETQFF.

V and J are TRBV5-1 and TRBJ2-3; 11 nucleotides line up with TRBD1. CDR1 is SGHRS, CDR2 YFSETQ, per germline. This CDR3 region has 16 residues. J gave up 3 bases and V 3 bases, and 6 bases lay outside the gene matches. CDR3 sequence reads: CASSSTDRGLTDTQYF. DNA of the CDR3: TGCGCCAGCAGCTCAACGGACAGGGGGCTTACAGATACGCAGTATTTT.

The rearrangement links TRBV7-2 to TRBJ2-7, with 10 nucleotides matching TRBD2. Germline V lookup: CDR1 SGHTA, CDR2 FQGNSA. This CDR3 has 15 amino acids. The junction had 9 bases not matched to a gene; V was cut back by 6 bases and J by 4 bases. For the CDR3, the DNA is TGTGCCAGCAGACTCGGGGCTAGCGGGAGTTACGAGCAGTACTTC. Amino acid sequence: CASRLGASGSYEQYF.

The V call is TRBV25-1, the J call TRBJ2-5, with unresolved D. V lost 1 base and J lost 2, with 11 bases in between. Germline-derived CDR1 and CDR2 are MGHDK and SYGVNS. The CDR3 extends over 15 amino acids. The CDR3 sequence: CASSEFGQAQETQYF. CDR3 in DNA: TGTGCCAGCAGTGAATTTGGGCAGGCACAAGAGACCCAGTACTTC.

This clonotype was found once. The V gene is TRBV7-2, the J gene TRBJ2-5, with 10 positions matching TRBD1. The end of the DNA is better explained by TRBJ2-4, so the J call may be wrong. CDR3 length: 18 amino acids. Per germline, CDR1 SGHTA and CDR2 FQGNSA. CDR3 DNA sequence: TGTGCCAGCAGCTTATCGGGACAGGGGCAAACCAGGCAAAACATTCAGTACTTC. It yields the protein CASSLSGQGQTRQNIQYF.

This clonotype was seen a handful of times. V gene TRBV7-8 combines with J gene TRBJ2-6; D call uncertain. CDR1 and CDR2 (germline): SGHVS, FQNEAQ. The CDR3 runs 16 residues. V lost 1 base to trimming and J lost 0 bases, with 7 bases between them. The CDR3 region is CASSLGPYSGANVLTF. As DNA, the CDR3 is TGTGCCAGCAGCTTAGGCCCGTACTCTGGGGCCAACGTCCTGACTTTC.

This clonotype occurred a few times. The V call is TRBV27, the J call TRBJ2-7; either TRBD1 or TRBD2 may fit D (5 bases each). This CDR3 region has 15 residues. V lost 2 bases and J 7 bases, leaving 18 bases between the germline ends. Germline V CDR1 and CDR2: MNHEY, SMNVEV (reference sequence). The CDR3 bases are TGTGCCAGCAGTTTAAAGTGGGACGGGGTAGGGGAGCAGTACTTC. It yields the protein CASSLKWDGVGEQYF.

This clonotype was counted only a few times. The chain has TRBV28 and TRBJ2-7; 9 bases map to TRBD2. Germline CDR1 is MDHEN and CDR2 is SYDVKM. The CDR3 length is 16 residues. V trimming: 5 bases; J trimming: 5 bases; junction bases outside the gene matches: 13. The CDR3 coding sequence is TGTGCCAGCAGTCCTCGGCGCGGGAGGGCCGTGGACGAGCAGTACTTC. Its protein is CASSPRRGRAVDEQYF. The full variable domain, rest sourced from reference TRBV28 and TRBJ2-7, is DVKVTQSSRYLVKRTGEKVFLECVQDMDHENMFWYRQDPGLGLRLIYFSYDVKMKEKGDIPEGYSVSREKKERFSLILESASTNQTSMYLCASSPRRGRAVDEQYFGPGTRLTVT.

J is TRBJ1-6 and V is TRBV20-1; 7 positions match TRBD1. Germline CDR1 reads DFQATT; CDR2 reads SNEGSKA (reference sequence). Trimming removed 6 bases from V and 9 bases from J; junction bases left unmatched: 8. The CDR3 has 13 amino acids. The CDR3 reads CSAIDRASSPLHF. The DNA for the CDR3 is TGCAGTGCAATCGACAGGGCCAGTTCACCCCTCCACTTT.

This clonotype has at least ten counts. The chain couples TRBV28 to TRBJ2-7, with 8 bases fitting TRBD2. The V segment lost 6 bases and the J segment 4 bases; nucleotides outside the gene matches: 14. Germline-derived CDR1 and CDR2 are MDHEN and SYDVKM. CDR3 length: 16 residues. CDR3 protein: CASRGLAGGTVYEQYF. DNA of the CDR3: TGTGCCAGCAGAGGTCTAGCGGGCGGGACCGTTTACGAGCAGTACTTC.

The V and J genes are TRBV5-6 and TRBJ2-7; D is possibly TRBD1 or TRBD2 (5 bases each). This CDR3 comprises 17 residues. CDR1 and CDR2 from the germline V gene are SGHDT and YYEEEE. V was cut by 1 base and J by 1 base, with 18 bases left in between. In DNA form, the CDR3 reads TGTGCCAGCAGCTTGACTGGTTCTTGGGACGCTTCCTACGAGCAGTACTTC. It specifies CASSLTGSWDASYEQYF.

In the case of this clonotype: This may be a read error, as it is one base from a much larger clone. This chain joins TRBV12-3 or TRBV12-4 and TRBJ2-3, with a tentative D call TRBD2 (5 bases). Trimming took off 6 bases at V and 0 bases at J, with 16 bases between the two ends. This CDR3 contains 16 residues. The CDR3 bases are TGTGCCAGCAGCCGGACTTTGGGAGCTAGCACAGATACGCAGTATTTT. Protein product: CASSRTLGASTDTQYF.

This clonotype was picked up a small number of times. J is TRBJ1-6 and V is TRBV28; D is possibly TRBD1 (5 bases). The germline CDR1 and CDR2 sequences are MDHEN and SYDVKM. This CDR3 spans 14 amino acids. V dropped 5 bases and J dropped 7 bases, with 12 bases sitting between them. As DNA, the CDR3 is TGTGCCAGCAGTCCGGGACGGTCGAATTCACCCCTCCACTTT. This codes for CASSPGRSNSPLHF.

The V gene is TRBV5-1, the J gene TRBJ2-7, with 10 bases aligning to TRBD2. This CDR3 contains 15 residues. In germline, CDR1 is SGHRS, CDR2 YFSETQ. With 3 bases clipped from V and 5 bases from J, the junction kept 8 bases outside the gene matches. CDR3 loop: CASSSELAGVDEQYF. The DNA of the CDR3 is TGCGCCAGCAGCTCGGAGCTAGCGGGAGTCGACGAGCAGTACTTC.

This chain links TRBV3-1 with TRBJ2-4; D possibly corresponds to TRBD1 (6 bases). Trimming took off 1 base at V and 15 bases at J, with 16 bases between the two ends. Germline CDR1 reads LGHDT; CDR2 reads YNNKEL (reference sequence). The CDR3 extends over 13 amino acids. CDR3 residues: CASSQVSWGQRYF. In DNA, the CDR3 is TGTGCCAGCAGCCAAGTTTCCTGGGGACAACGGTACTTC. The complete variable domain, with remaining parts taken from reference TRBV3-1 and TRBJ2-4, reads DTAVSQTPKYLVTQMGNDKSIKCEQNLGHDTMYWYKQDSKKFLKIMFSYNNKELIINETVPNRFSPKSPDKAHLNLHINSLELGDSAVYFCASSQVSWGQRYFGAGTRLSVL.

To note about this clonotype: This CDR3 fails to terminate in the conserved phenylalanine or tryptophan, so it likely reflects a read error. It is unclear where the CDR3 begins or ends on the DNA, so no DNA is shown, and the CDR3 is as TCRdb lists it. V is TRBV20-1 and J is TRBJ2-7. Germline values: CDR1 DFQATT, CDR2 SNEGSKA (reference sequence). The CDR3 length equals 12 residues, ends included. CDR3 amino acids: CSAREDSYERYL.

The chain links TRBV12-3 or TRBV12-4 to TRBJ2-3; TRBD2 agrees at 8 bases. The CDR3 spans 16 residues. The V segment lost 6 bases and the J segment 3 bases; nucleotides outside the gene matches: 11. Here the CDR3 DNA reads TGTGCCAGCAGCCGGACTAGCAGGGGCCGAACAGATACGCAGTATTTT. It is translated as CASSRTSRGRTDTQYF.

This clonotype is a singleton in its sample. V is TRBV24-1 and J is TRBJ2-3; weak D call: TRBD2 (5 bases). This CDR3 is 16 amino acids long. Germline-derived CDR1 and CDR2 are KGHDR and SFDVKD. V lost 4 bases and J lost 5, with 18 bases in between. CDR3 in amino acids: CATSDPIILGGDTQYF. In nucleotides, the CDR3 is TGTGCCACCAGTGACCCTATAATACTAGGAGGAGATACGCAGTATTTT.

The J gene is TRBJ2-3, the V gene TRBV6-4; TRBD1 matches at 12 bases. Trimming cost V 5 bases and J 6 bases; bases outside gene matches: 9. Germline V lookup: CDR1 MRHNA, CDR2 SNTAGT. There are 16 residues in the CDR3. Written as DNA, the CDR3 is TGTGCCAGCAGTCCGACCGGGACAGGGGGCGCGGATACGCAGTATTTT. Encoded protein: CASSPTGTGGADTQYF.

In its sample, this clonotype was seen a few times. This rearrangement joins TRBV27 to TRBJ2-7; the D gene could be TRBD1 or TRBD2 (5 bases each). This CDR3 is 14 amino acids long. V lost 0 bases and J lost 2, with 8 bases in between. Germline V CDR1 and CDR2: MNHEY, SMNVEV (reference sequence). CDR3: CASSLSGTPYEQYF. CDR3 nucleotides: TGTGCCAGCAGTTTATCAGGGACCCCCTACGAGCAGTACTTC.

The gene calls are TRBV5-1 and TRBJ2-7, with 10 nucleotides matching TRBD2. CDR1 SGHRS and CDR2 YFSETQ come from the germline V gene. J was trimmed by 3 bases and V by 0 bases; bases with no gene match: 3. The CDR3 has 15 residues. CDR3 DNA: TGCGCCAGCAGCTTGGAAGCGGGAGGGCTCTACGAGCAGTACTTC. This gives the protein CASSLEAGGLYEQYF.

The CDR3 is CASRWGGFQETQYF. The CDR3 bases are TGCGCCAGCAGATGGGGGGGATTCCAAGAGACCCAGTACTTC. The rearrangement links TRBV5-1 to TRBJ2-5; 7 positions agree with TRBD2. V lost 5 bases to trimming and J lost 1 base; unmatched junction nucleotides: 5. Germline assignment: CDR1 SGHRS and CDR2 YFSETQ. There are 14 residues in the CDR3.